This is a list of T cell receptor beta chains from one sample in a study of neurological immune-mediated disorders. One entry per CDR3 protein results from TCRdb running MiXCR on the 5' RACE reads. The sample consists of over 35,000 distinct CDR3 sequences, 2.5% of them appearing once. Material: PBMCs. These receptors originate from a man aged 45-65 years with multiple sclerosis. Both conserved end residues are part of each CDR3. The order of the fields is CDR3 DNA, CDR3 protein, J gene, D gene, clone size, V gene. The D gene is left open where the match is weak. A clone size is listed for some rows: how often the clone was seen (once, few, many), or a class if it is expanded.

TGTGCCAGCAGCCACTCGGGGGGGCCTTTGAATGAGCAGTTCTTC	CASSHSGGPLNEQFF	TRBJ2-1	TRBD2	many	TRBV4-2
TGCGCCAGCAGCTTGGAAGGACCTCATAATTCACCCCTCCACTTT	CASSLEGPHNSPLHF	TRBJ1-6	.	many	TRBV5-1
TGTGCCAGCAGTGAACAATCGGGAGAACAGCCCCAGCATTTT	CASSEQSGEQPQHF	TRBJ1-5	.	many	TRBV6-4
TGCAGTGCTAGAGATCAGGAGTACGAGCAGTACTTC	CSARDQEYEQYF	TRBJ2-7	.	many	TRBV20-1
TGTGCCAGTAGTATAGTGTTCCGACAGAGCTCCTACAATGAGCAGTTCTTC	CASSIVFRQSSYNEQFF	TRBJ2-1	.	many	TRBV19
TGCGCCAGCAGCCAATTGACAGATACGCAGTATTTT	CASSQLTDTQYF	TRBJ2-3	.	many	TRBV4-1
TGCGCCAGCAGCCCCGACAGGGATGGGGCCAACGTCCTGACTTTC	CASSPDRDGANVLTF	TRBJ2-6	TRBD1	many	TRBV4-3
TGTGCCAGCATTACCGGCGGGGGTACGCAGTATTTT	CASITGGGTQYF	TRBJ2-3	TRBD2	many	TRBV7-9
TGTGCCAGCAGCCCAACGGACCCGCACTCTGGAAACACCATATATTTT	CASSPTDPHSGNTIYF	TRBJ1-3	.	many	TRBV7-8
TGTGCCAGCGCGAACACGGGAACTGAAGCTTTCTTT	CASANTGTEAFF	TRBJ1-1	.	many	TRBV6-6
TGTGCCAGCAGCTTACTTCGCGGGGGGGCGGCGAATGAGCAGTTCTTC	CASSLLRGGAANEQFF	TRBJ2-1	TRBD2	.	TRBV7-9
TGTGCCAGCAGCTTTGGACAGGGCACAGATACGCAGTATTTT	CASSFGQGTDTQYF	TRBJ2-3	TRBD1	many	TRBV5-5
TGTGCCAGCAGAGAAGGGACTAGCGGGGGGGCGGTCTACAATGAGCAGTTCTTC	CASREGTSGGAVYNEQFF	TRBJ2-1	TRBD2	few	TRBV7-8
TGTGCCAGCAAAACCGGGAGGGGCAGGGGTGTGCCCGAAGCTTTCTTT	CASKTGRGRGVPEAFF	TRBJ1-1	.	many	TRBV12-3/TRBV12-4
TGCGCCAGCAGCTTGGAAGCAGGGGCATCGCGGGGCTACACCTTC	CASSLEAGASRGYTF	TRBJ1-2	.	many	TRBV5-1
TGCGCCAGCAGTCCGGGACCTTATAGCAATCAGCCCCAGCATTTT	CASSPGPYSNQPQHF	TRBJ1-5	.	many	TRBV5-1
TGTGCCAGCAGCCCACCGGGGGGGACATACAATGAGCAGTTCTTC	CASSPPGGTYNEQFF	TRBJ2-1	TRBD2	many	TRBV13
TGTGCCAGCAGCGTAGAGTCAGGGTGGTCCTACGAGCAGTACTTC	CASSVESGWSYEQYF	TRBJ2-7	.	many	TRBV9
TGTGCCAGCAGCTTAACCCCCATGTCACCCTACGAGCAGTACTTC	CASSLTPMSPYEQYF	TRBJ2-7	.	many	TRBV7-2
TGTGCCAGCAGCTCGGGGACCCACTATGGCTACACCTTC	CASSSGTHYGYTF	TRBJ1-2	.	many	TRBV7-8
TGTGCCATCAGTGAGTCGACGACAGGAGGTCAGCCCCAGAATTTT	CAISESTTGGQPQNF	TRBJ1-5	.	.	TRBV10-3
TGTGCCAGCAGGGGACAGGTGAACACTGAAGCTTTCTTT	CASRGQVNTEAFF	TRBJ1-1	TRBD1	many	TRBV7-2
TGTGCCAGCAGTTACGGGCCAGGAACACCCACACCTTTT	CASSYGPGTPTPF	TRBJ1-1	.	many	TRBV6-2/TRBV6-3
TGTGCCAGCAGGAGGCGGGGTATTGATTACTATGGCTACACCTTC	CASRRRGIDYYGYTF	TRBJ1-2	.	many	TRBV5-8
TGTGCCAGCAGTTTCAGGACTGCCGTGTACGAGCAGTACTTC	CASSFRTAVYEQYF	TRBJ2-7	.	many	TRBV28
TGCAGCGTCGTCCCGGGACCCCTGGGCACTGAAGCTTTCTTT	CSVVPGPLGTEAFF	TRBJ1-1	.	many	TRBV29-1
TGTGCCAGCAGTTACCCGCCAGATCAGCCCCAGCATTTT	CASSYPPDQPQHF	TRBJ1-5	.	many	TRBV6-2/TRBV6-3
TGTGCCAGCAGCCACGGGACTAGAAACATTCAGTACTTC	CASSHGTRNIQYF	TRBJ2-4	TRBD2	many	TRBV3-1
TGTGCTAGCAGCCGGACAGGGGACACATCGAACACCGGGGAGCTGTTTTTT	CASSRTGDTSNTGELFF	TRBJ2-2	TRBD1	many	TRBV7-7
TGCAGCGTACGGCCGGGACAGGGAATCTCAGATACGCAGTATTTT	CSVRPGQGISDTQYF	TRBJ2-3	TRBD1	many	TRBV29-1
TGTGCCGCAGGTCTCTTGGGGCGAGTAAATCAGCCCCAGCATTTT	CAAGLLGRVNQPQHF	TRBJ1-5	.	many	TRBV6-1
TGTGCCAGCAGCCCGCGACAGGGCTCCTACAATGAGCAGTTCTTC	CASSPRQGSYNEQFF	TRBJ2-1	TRBD1	many	TRBV11-3
TGTGCCAGCAGCCAAGAAAACTTCTATGGCTACACCTTC	CASSQENFYGYTF	TRBJ1-2	.	many	TRBV3-1
TGCAGTGCAAGAGCAGGTGGTACCGGGGAGCTGTTTTTT	CSARAGGTGELFF	TRBJ2-2	.	many	TRBV20-1
TGTGCCACCAGCAGAGAAAAACGCCGCGGGGTGGCGAACACCGGGGAGCTGTTTTTT	CATSREKRRGVANTGELFF	TRBJ2-2	.	many	TRBV15
TGTGCCAGCAGCTTAAATCCGGGACAGGGCTACAATGAGCAGTTCTTC	CASSLNPGQGYNEQFF	TRBJ2-1	TRBD1	many	TRBV7-2
TGCGCCAGCAGCTTGGGGACAGCCGAATATGGCTACACCTTC	CASSLGTAEYGYTF	TRBJ1-2	.	many	TRBV5-1
TGTGCCAGCAGCTATGGGACCGGATCGTCCTACAATGAGCAGTTCTTC	CASSYGTGSSYNEQFF	TRBJ2-1	.	many	TRBV7-8
TGTGCCAGCACTAGCGGGGGCCCACGCGGGGCGCAGTATTTT	CASTSGGPRGAQYF	TRBJ2-3	TRBD2	many	TRBV7-2
TGCGCCAGCAGCGGCAACAGGGACGGCTACACCTTC	CASSGNRDGYTF	TRBJ1-2	.	medium-sized	TRBV5-1
TGCGCCAGCAGCTTGCTGGGACCGACCCTAAGAGGCACCTTC	CASSLLGPTLRGTF	TRBJ1-2	.	.	TRBV5-1
TGTGCCAGCAGTGAGAGGGAGAATCAAAAACTGTTTTTT	CASSERENQKLFF	TRBJ1-4	.	many	TRBV6-5
TGTGCCAGCAGCCGACTAGGGGGTGCTGAAGCTTTCTTT	CASSRLGGAEAFF	TRBJ1-1	.	many	TRBV11-1
TGTGCCAGCAGTTACGACAGTCGCCAGCCCCAGCATTTT	CASSYDSRQPQHF	TRBJ1-5	.	many	TRBV6-5
TGCAGCGTTGAGACAGGGGGCGGAGGTCAGCCCCAGCATTTT	CSVETGGGGQPQHF	TRBJ1-5	TRBD1	many	TRBV29-1
TGTGCCAGCAGCCAAGACCGACAGGGTCTGACGTACAATGAGCAGTTCTTC	CASSQDRQGLTYNEQFF	TRBJ2-1	TRBD1	.	TRBV14
TGCAGTGCTAGAGACAGGGGCTCATCTGGGGCCAACGTCCTGACTTTC	CSARDRGSSGANVLTF	TRBJ2-6	.	many	TRBV20-1
TGTGCCAGCAGCGAGGGGAGCACAGATACGCAGTATTTT	CASSEGSTDTQYF	TRBJ2-3	.	many	TRBV5-5
TGTGCCAGCAGTTTGAAGGCCCGGCCTCTCGGTGAGGCTTTCTTT	CASSLKARPLGEAFF	TRBJ1-1	.	many	TRBV27
TGTGCCAGCAGCTCAGGAAGAGTTCAGCCCCAGCATTTT	CASSSGRVQPQHF	TRBJ1-5	.	many	TRBV5-6
TGCGCCAGCAGCCCCAGACAGACCTACGAGCAGTACTTC	CASSPRQTYEQYF	TRBJ2-7	.	many	TRBV5-1
TGCGCCAGCAGCTGGACAGGTGGGACTTCACCCCTCCACTTT	CASSWTGGTSPLHF	TRBJ1-6	TRBD1	many	TRBV5-1
TGCGCCAGCAGCTTGTTTGGCCGCGCCACAGATACGCAGTATTTT	CASSLFGRATDTQYF	TRBJ2-3	.	many	TRBV5-1
TGTGCCAGCAGTTACTCGGCAGCGAACTCCTACGAGCAGTACTTC	CASSYSAANSYEQYF	TRBJ2-7	.	many	TRBV6-5
TGTGCCAGCAGTTTACAGACACCTAATCAGCCCCAGAATTTT	CASSLQTPNQPQNF	TRBJ1-5	.	many	TRBV27